The entry below describes one T cell receptor (beta chain). This entry belongs to a study of blood T cell repertoires in COVID-19. Study context: The analysed material was cDNA or gDNA that came from T cells, B-cell-depleted T cells, or PBMCs.

The authors' processing: It was from reference gene primer amplification that nucleated cell counts were estimated. Profiled with immunoSEQ multiplex PCR; TCRdb holds only in-frame clones, not every one. V and J calls and clone size come straight from that table; D and trimming were deduced from the DNA. Of 37,000 or so clones in the sample, 85% to 90% are singletons; the top ten hold roughly an eighth. V shed 7 bases and J 11 bases; nucleotides not matched to a gene: 8. CDR1 is MNHEY and CDR2 is SVGAGI in the germline V gene. The CDR3 loop spans 13 amino acids. This receptor was taken from a man between 65 and 85 years old with acute or convalescent COVID-19. The sample taken for sequencing was peripheral blood. V and J are TRBV6-5 and TRBJ1-6; 7 bases are a match to TRBD1. CDR3 nucleotide sequence: TGTGCCAGCAATGGACAGGCGCTAACACCCCTCCACTTT. Amino acid sequence: CASNGQALTPLHF.